This TCR beta chain was observed in a study of T cell repertoires in ileal Crohn's disease. Study summary: At postoperative colonoscopy, neoterminal ileum biopsies were taken as M6.

Sequencing was performed with immunoSEQ multiplex PCR; in TCRdb, only in-frame clones are kept and a portion is missing. The table has about 62,000 clones, roughly 91% seen once. Described time point: neoterminal ileum biopsy at postoperative endoscopy, about 6 months after surgery. This CDR3 is 14 amino acids long. Trimming took 2 bases from V and 0 from J, leaving 5 bases between them. Germline CDR1 SGHRS, CDR2 YFSETQ. The TCR was taken from an adult with Crohn's disease. The sequenced material came from ileal tissue. The chain employs TRBV5-1 and TRBJ2-2; D call uncertain. CDR3 sequence reads: CASSLDTNTGELFF. DNA of the CDR3: TGCGCCAGCAGCTTAGACACGAACACCGGGGAGCTGTTTTTT.